This entry concerns a single T cell receptor beta chain. Its antigen is not identified. RNA, at about 0.45 to 1 ug, was reverse transcribed with random hexamers. TCRdb independently ran MiXCR on the immunoSEQ multiplex PCR reads; one entry per CDR3 protein. Of just over 300,000 distinct CDR3 sequences in the sample, just over 90% were seen once. The data were taken from a study of CD8 T cells in Susac syndrome. Study-wide results and caveats: It was acknowledged in the study that its TCR sequencing and HLA analysis involved a relatively small number of individuals.

This clonotype was sampled from a human donor with multiple sclerosis. The material sequenced was CD4+ T cells from PBMCs.

The CDR3 DNA is TGTGCCAGCAGCCCAAGAAGGGGGCCGTATGAAAAACTGTTTTTT. This translates into CASSPRRGPYEKLFF. The chain carries TRBV14 and TRBJ1-4; the match to TRBD1 covers 7 bases. The V and J ends lost 4 bases and 6 bases, in that order; junction bases with no gene match: 8. CDR3 length: 15 amino acids. In germline, CDR1 is SGHDN, CDR2 FVKESK.